This entry lists 25 T cell receptor beta chains sequenced from one sample in a study of blood T cells in healthy people across ages. A sample-barcoded 5' primer and a J-beta primer mix were used in a second PCR of roughly 6 to 11 cycles. MiXCR, run by TCRdb on the 5' RACE reads, gives a single entry per CDR3 protein. The table has hundreds of thousands of distinct CDR3 sequences, roughly 44% seen once. What was sequenced was blood. Every receptor here comes from a man in his fifties or sixties in good health.

This chain joins TRBV18 and TRBJ1-5; 9 nucleotides agree with TRBD1. V was clipped by 6 bases and J by 2 bases; unmatched bases: 11. Germline CDR1 KGHSH, CDR2 LQKENI. This CDR3 has 17 amino acids. Here the CDR3 DNA reads TGTGCCAGCTCGAGTATGGGACAGGGACTCGGCAATCAGCCCCAGCATTTT. It is translated as CASSSMGQGLGNQPQHF.

In its sample, this clonotype was seen many times. This chain joins TRBV5-6 and TRBJ2-7; tentatively, D is TRBD2 (5 bases). Trimming pared 4 bases from V and 3 bases from J, leaving 29 bases between. Germline CDR1 SGHDT, CDR2 YYEEEE. The CDR3 runs to 19 residues. The CDR3 loop reads CASSRVSAPRVGNHYEQYF. Here the CDR3 DNA reads TGTGCCAGCAGCCGAGTTTCAGCCCCGAGGGTCGGAAATCACTACGAGCAGTACTTC. Looking up the rest from reference TRBV5-6 and TRBJ2-7 gives the full variable domain: DAGVTQSPTHLIKTRGQQVTLRCSPKSGHDTVSWYQQALGQGPQFIFQYYEEEERQRGNFPDRFSGHQFPNYSSELNVNALLLGDSALYLCASSRVSAPRVGNHYEQYFGPGTRLTVT.

V gene TRBV4-1 combines with J gene TRBJ2-5; D uncertain. Trimming took off 0 bases at V and 0 bases at J, with 14 bases between the two ends. Looked up from germline, CDR1 is MGHRA and CDR2 is YSYEKL. The CDR3 consists of 17 residues. CDR3 region: CASSQDFPGTNQETQYF. The CDR3 DNA reads as TGCGCCAGCAGCCAAGATTTTCCGGGTACAAACCAAGAGACCCAGTACTTC.

This clonotype showed up many times. V usage is TRBV10-3 and J usage is TRBJ2-7; D call uncertain. Germline V lookup: CDR1 ENHRY, CDR2 SYGVKD. V lost 0 bases, J lost 1 base, and 4 bases lay in between. This CDR3 has 13 residues. CDR3 residues: CAISESWSYEQYF. DNA for the CDR3: TGTGCCATCAGTGAGTCGTGGTCCTACGAGCAGTACTTC.

This chain uses TRBV18 with TRBJ2-7, with TRBD2 as a possible D gene (5 bases). The CDR3 has 13 amino acids. Deletions cut 4 bases from V and 7 bases from J, with 14 bases between. Germline CDR1 KGHSH, CDR2 LQKENI. CDR3 protein: CASSRGLFNEQYF. Written as DNA, the CDR3 is TGTGCCAGCTCACGCGGACTGTTCAATGAGCAGTACTTC.

The chain has TRBV20-1 and TRBJ1-1, with no clear D. Germline V gene sequence: CDR1 DFQATT, CDR2 SNEGSKA (reference sequence). The CDR3 sequence is 13 residues long. The germline V and J ends were trimmed by 3 bases and 7 bases, with 15 bases remaining between them. The CDR3 DNA is TGCAGTGCTAGTGATGGACTTGGGGTTGAAGCTTTCTTT. As protein: CSASDGLGVEAFF.

In this sample, this clonotype turned up a few times. The genes are TRBV5-1 and TRBJ2-5; TRBD2 matches at 13 bases. Trimming at V came to 4 bases and at J to 2 bases, leaving 5 bases not matched to a gene. CDR1 SGHRS and CDR2 YFSETQ come from the germline V gene. The CDR3 contains 16 residues. In DNA form, the CDR3 reads TGCGCCAGCAGCACGACTAGCGGGGGGCCGCAAGAGACCCAGTACTTC. This sequence encodes CASSTTSGGPQETQYF.

This clonotype was counted only a few times. The chain joins TRBV6-6 to TRBJ2-5, with TRBD2 identical over 10 bases. J gave up 4 bases and V 5 bases, and 7 bases lay outside the gene matches. The CDR3 runs to 15 residues. The germline V gene has CDR1 MNHNY and CDR2 SVGAGI (reference sequence). The CDR3 DNA reads TGTGCCAGCAGTATACTAGCGGGGCCGTCAGAGACCCAGTACTTC. This encodes CASSILAGPSETQYF.

This chain links TRBV29-1 with TRBJ1-1, with 10 bases that match TRBD1. This CDR3 is 12 amino acids long. Trimming removed 7 bases from V and 6 bases from J; junction bases left unmatched: 5. Germline V CDR1 and CDR2: SQVTM, ANQGSEA. The CDR3 DNA sequence: TGCAGCGCGGGACAGGGGACCGCTGAAGCTTTCTTT. Protein sequence: CSAGQGTAEAFF.

This clonotype was detected only a few times. The chain joins TRBV5-1 to TRBJ2-3, with D perhaps being TRBD1 or TRBD2 (6 bases each). The CDR3 has 15 amino acids. The germline V gene encodes CDR1 SGHRS and CDR2 YFSETQ. Trimming shortened V by 2 bases and J by 0 bases, and 10 bases separated the two germline ends. CDR3 coding DNA: TGCGCCAGCAGCTTTGGAGGGGGTAGCACAGATACGCAGTATTTT. This codes for CASSFGGGSTDTQYF. Supplemented by reference TRBV5-1 and TRBJ2-3, the full variable domain reads KAGVTQTPRYLIKTRGQQVTLSCSPISGHRSVSWYQQTPGQGLQFLFEYFSETQRNKGNFPGRFSGRQFSNSRSEMNVSTLELGDSALYLCASSFGGGSTDTQYFGPGTRLTVL.

The gene calls are TRBV20-1 and TRBJ2-5; no clear D. Trimming cost V 0 bases and J 7 bases, with 12 bases left between them. Germline values: CDR1 DFQATT, CDR2 SNEGSKA (reference sequence). The CDR3 runs to 13 residues. DNA for the CDR3: TGCAGTGCTAGAGATGACCTTAAGGGGACCCAGTACTTC. As protein: CSARDDLKGTQYF.

This clonotype has just a few counts. The V gene is TRBV15, the J gene TRBJ2-1; 7 nucleotides agree with TRBD2. V trimming: 5 bases; J trimming: 6 bases; junction bases outside the gene matches: 7. This CDR3 is 14 amino acids long. From germline, CDR1 is LNHNV and CDR2 YYDKDF (reference sequence). CDR3 in amino acids: CATSLLGGSNEQFF. The CDR3 DNA reads as TGTGCCACCAGCCTTCTGGGAGGGTCCAATGAGCAGTTCTTC.

This clonotype was counted only a few times. The chain joins TRBV29-1 to TRBJ2-7; 9 bases are shared with TRBD1. The CDR3 contains 13 residues. From germline, CDR1 is SQVTM and CDR2 ANQGSEA. After removal of 5 bases from V and 4 bases from J, the junction contained 6 bases not matched to a gene. DNA of the CDR3: TGCAGCGTTATAGGGGACAGGGAATACGAGCAGTACTTC. This translates into CSVIGDREYEQYF.

The chain carries TRBV18 and TRBJ1-5; D is perhaps TRBD1 (6 bases). The CDR3 loop spans 17 amino acids. The germline gives CDR1 KGHSH, CDR2 LQKENI. The V gene lost 2 bases and the J gene lost 4 bases, with 18 bases spanning the gap. The CDR3 sequence is CASSPSPLGGANQPQHF. The DNA for the CDR3 is TGTGCCAGCTCACCAAGTCCTTTGGGGGGGGCTAATCAGCCCCAGCATTTT.

This sequence joins TRBV29-1 and TRBJ2-7, with 11 bases identical to TRBD1. The V gene end was trimmed by 7 bases and the J gene end by 3 bases; junction bases not matched to a gene: 2. CDR3 length: 12 residues. Looked up from germline, CDR1 is SQVTM and CDR2 is ANQGSEA. The CDR3 DNA reads TGCAGCGGGGGGACAGGGGGCTACGAGCAGTACTTC. Protein product: CSGGTGGYEQYF.

The chain carries TRBV2 and TRBJ2-7, with a possible D match to TRBD1 (6 bases). The germline V and J ends were trimmed by 6 bases and 4 bases, with 13 bases remaining between them. Germline loops: CDR1 SNHLY, CDR2 FYNNEI. There are 13 residues in the CDR3. For the CDR3, the DNA is TGTGCCAGCAGGAAGTCAGGGACATACGAGCAGTACTTC. As protein: CASRKSGTYEQYF.

The genes are TRBV2 and TRBJ2-3; possible D gene TRBD2, 6 bases. Germline V gene lookup returns CDR1 SNHLY and CDR2 FYNNEI. The CDR3 loop spans 17 amino acids. V gave up 0 bases and J gave up 7 bases, with 20 bases separating them. The CDR3 loop reads CASSEAPGRAGRHTQYF. CDR3 bases: TGTGCCAGCAGTGAAGCCCCTGGACGAGCGGGCCGTCATACGCAGTATTTT.

The chain is built from TRBV7-2 and TRBJ2-7, with D possibly being TRBD1 or TRBD2 (5 bases each). This CDR3 has 13 amino acids. Trimming took off 5 bases at V and 6 bases at J, with 14 bases between the two ends. Germline V gives CDR1 SGHTA, CDR2 FQGNSA. The CDR3 spells CASSLGTQSEQYF. The CDR3 DNA reads as TGTGCCAGCAGCCTTGGGACCCAAAGCGAGCAGTACTTC.

This rearrangement joins TRBV29-1 to TRBJ2-6, with no clear D. The CDR3 runs 12 residues. Trimming removed 7 bases at V and 2 bases at J, with 6 bases between. The germline CDR1 and CDR2 sequences are SQVTM and ANQGSEA. The CDR3: CSAEAGANVLTF. CDR3 in DNA: TGCAGCGCCGAAGCTGGGGCCAACGTCCTGACTTTC.

The V gene is TRBV3-1, the J gene TRBJ1-4; no definite D call. The CDR3 extends over 12 amino acids. CDR1 and CDR2 (germline): LGHDT, YNNKEL (reference sequence). Trimming cost V 4 bases and J 1 base, with 1 base left between them. The CDR3 is CASSRTNEKLFF. The CDR3 DNA reads as TGTGCCAGCAGCCGAACTAATGAAAAACTGTTTTTT. The full variable domain, rest sourced from reference TRBV3-1 and TRBJ1-4, is DTAVSQTPKYLVTQMGNDKSIKCEQNLGHDTMYWYKQDSKKFLKIMFSYNNKELIINETVPNRFSPKSPDKAHLNLHINSLELGDSAVYFCASSRTNEKLFFGSGTQLSVL.

DNA of the CDR3: TGTGCCAGCAGTTCGCCAGGATACAGGTCGGAGGAGCAGTACTTC. It is translated as CASSSPGYRSEEQYF. This sequence joins TRBV27 and TRBJ2-7, with D tentatively TRBD1 (5 bases). The CDR3 contains 15 residues. Per germline, CDR1 MNHEY and CDR2 SMNVEV (reference sequence). Trimming cost V 4 bases and J 7 bases, with 20 bases left between them.

This rearrangement joins TRBV28 to TRBJ2-1; 7 bases match TRBD1. CDR3 length: 17 amino acids. Germline assignment: CDR1 MDHEN and CDR2 SYDVKM. J lost 3 bases, V lost 5 bases, and 13 bases had no gene match. CDR3 protein: CASSPLKQGLDYNEQFF. As DNA, the CDR3 is TGTGCCAGCAGTCCCCTCAAACAGGGGCTGGACTACAATGAGCAGTTCTTC.

This clonotype was counted a few times. CDR3 coding DNA: TGCGCCAGCAGCCAAGATTTGGGACTAGCGCGCGAGCAGTACTTC. Its protein product is CASSQDLGLAREQYF. V is TRBV4-1 and J is TRBJ2-7, with 10 bases matching TRBD2. Per the germline V gene, CDR1 is MGHRA and CDR2 is YSYEKL. After removal of 0 bases from V and 6 bases from J, the junction contained 5 bases not matched to a gene. The CDR3 has 15 residues.

The rearrangement uses TRBV11-2 and TRBJ2-2, with 8 bases matching TRBD1. J was trimmed by 1 base and V by 4 bases; bases with no gene match: 8. The V gene's germline CDR1 is SGHAT and CDR2 FQNNGV. The CDR3 totals 17 residues. CDR3 amino acids: CASSSEPGQENTGELFF. Here the CDR3 DNA reads TGTGCCAGCAGCTCCGAACCGGGACAGGAGAACACCGGGGAGCTGTTTTTT.

Here the CDR3 reads CASNSAAGGNTEAFF. In nucleotides, the CDR3 is TGTGCCAGCAATTCCGCGGCAGGGGGGAACACTGAAGCTTTCTTT. The V gene is TRBV6-6, the J gene TRBJ1-1; 7 bases align to TRBD1. This CDR3 spans 15 amino acids. The V gene's germline CDR1 is MNHNY and CDR2 SVGAGI (reference sequence). V dropped 7 bases and J dropped 1; count of bases not matched to a gene: 9.